These 12 T cell receptor beta chains came from one sample sequenced in a study of molecular identifiers for immune sequencing clone quantification. MiXCR, run by TCRdb on the PCR reads, gives a single entry per CDR3 protein. In the table there are around 470,000 distinct CDR3 sequences, 20% to 25% of which are singletons. Sequenced sample: naive CD8+ T cells from blood, with Jurkat cell RNA spiked in. Documented subset: FACS-sorted CD8+CD4-CCR7+CD45RA+ naive T cells. The receptors here all came from a human donor in good health. Some libraries in this study had Jurkat cell RNA spiked in.

As to this clonotype: At one boundary the junction diverges from the germline segment, which might be a read error. The V gene is TRBV6-6, the J gene TRBJ1-5; weak D call: TRBD1 (5 bases). The CDR3 spans 16 residues. Germline V gene lookup returns CDR1 MNHNY and CDR2 SVGAGI (reference sequence). In DNA form, the CDR3 reads TGTGCCTGCAGTTACTCCGTTCAGGGCCTCAATCAGCCCCAGCATTTT. This codes for CACSYSVQGLNQPQHF.

In its sample, this clonotype was seen many times. The chain combines TRBV7-9 with TRBJ2-7; maybe TRBD2 (6 bases). Germline V lookup: CDR1 SEHNR, CDR2 FQNEAQ (reference sequence). Deletions cut 7 bases from V and 6 bases from J, with 10 bases between. There are 11 residues in the CDR3. In DNA form, the CDR3 reads TGTGCCAGCACCTCGCGGGGCGAGCAGTACTTC. It is translated as CASTSRGEQYF.

The V gene is TRBV19, the J gene TRBJ2-3; 8 bases map to TRBD2. Trimming cost V 2 bases and J 2 bases; bases outside gene matches: 6. Germline CDR1 LNHDA, CDR2 SQIVND (reference sequence). The CDR3 totals 16 residues. CDR3 sequence (DNA): TGTGCCAGTAGTATATCCAGCGGGAGTTTCACAGATACGCAGTATTTT. This translates into CASSISSGSFTDTQYF. The variable domain in full, completed from reference TRBV19 and TRBJ2-3, reads DGGITQSPKYLFRKEGQNVTLSCEQNLNHDAMYWYRQDPGQGLRLIYYSQIVNDFQKGDIAEGYSVSREKKESFPLTVTSAQKNPTAFYLCASSISSGSFTDTQYFGPGTRLTVL.

The V and J genes are TRBV5-1 and TRBJ2-7; D assignment may be TRBD1 or TRBD2 (5 bases each). Trimming shortened V by 2 bases and J by 3 bases, and 12 bases separated the two germline ends. This CDR3 has 14 amino acids. The germline V gene has CDR1 SGHRS and CDR2 YFSETQ. CDR3 amino acids: CASSFRDGHYEQYF. The CDR3, as DNA: TGCGCCAGCAGCTTCCGGGACGGACACTACGAGCAGTACTTC.

Turning to this clonotype: This clone may be a read error of a much larger clone one base away. The chain couples TRBV7-9 to TRBJ2-1; TRBD2 matches 10 bases. The germline gives CDR1 SEHNR, CDR2 FQNEAQ (reference sequence). There are 16 residues in the CDR3. CDR3 coding DNA: TGTGCCAGCAGCCCCAAGGAGGGACTAGCGATCGATGAGCAGTCCTTC. This translates into CASSPKEGLAIDEQSF. The variable domain in full, with the rest retrieved from reference TRBV7-9 and TRBJ2-1, is DTGVSQNPRHKITKRGQNVTFRCDPISEHNRLYWYRQTLGQGPEFLTYFQNEAQLEKSRLLSDRFSAERPKGSFSTLEIQRTEQGDSAMYLCASSPKEGLAIDEQSFGPGTRLTVL.

This clonotype has more than one count but fewer than ten. The J gene is TRBJ2-1, the V gene TRBV19; D uncertain. V was shortened by 8 bases and J by 9 bases, with 17 bases between the two germline ends. CDR1 is LNHDA and CDR2 is SQIVND in the germline V gene (reference sequence). The CDR3 length is 13 residues. CDR3 protein: CASGVWLYGEQFF. CDR3 bases: TGTGCCAGTGGGGTTTGGTTATATGGTGAGCAGTTCTTC.

The chain couples TRBV5-1 to TRBJ2-1; a weak D match, TRBD1 (6 bases). There are 15 residues in the CDR3. CDR1 and CDR2 (germline): SGHRS, YFSETQ. Deletions cut 3 bases from V and 8 bases from J, with 18 bases between. The CDR3 DNA follows: TGCGCCAGCAGCTCTAGACAGGCTCGGCGGGATGAGCAGTTCTTC. It is translated as CASSSRQARRDEQFF.

The V and J genes are TRBV6-2 or TRBV6-3 and TRBJ2-5, with 9 bases that match TRBD2. V shed 5 bases and J 3 bases; nucleotides not matched to a gene: 13. The CDR3 runs to 17 residues. Per germline, CDR1 MNHEY and CDR2 SVGEGT. CDR3 loop: CASSRWGREGLEETQYF. CDR3 sequence (DNA): TGTGCCAGCAGTCGTTGGGGGCGGGAGGGCCTAGAAGAGACCCAGTACTTC.

This clonotype was found a few times. V gene TRBV12-3 or TRBV12-4 combines with J gene TRBJ1-1; D unclear. The CDR3 has 14 amino acids. V was cut by 1 base and J by 3 bases, with 9 bases left in between. In nucleotides, the CDR3 is TGTGCCAGCAGTTTAGGAGACACCCACACTGAAGCTTTCTTT. This codes for CASSLGDTHTEAFF.

This clonotype was picked up many times. The genes are TRBV28 and TRBJ1-5; 8 positions match TRBD1. CDR1 MDHEN and CDR2 SYDVKM come from the germline V gene. J lost 6 bases, V lost 4 bases, and 8 bases had no gene match. The CDR3 length is 15 residues. CDR3 coding DNA: TGTGCCAGCAGTTCAGGACAGGGATTTGTTCAGCCCCAGCATTTT. Protein: CASSSGQGFVQPQHF. The full variable domain, rest sourced from reference TRBV28 and TRBJ1-5, is DVKVTQSSRYLVKRTGEKVFLECVQDMDHENMFWYRQDPGLGLRLIYFSYDVKMKEKGDIPEGYSVSREKKERFSLILESASTNQTSMYLCASSSGQGFVQPQHFGDGTRLSIL.

This clonotype was counted many times. The chain couples TRBV10-2 to TRBJ1-2; D unresolved. This CDR3 has 13 residues. The V end lost 10 bases, the J end lost 3 bases, and 15 bases lay between the germline ends. Germline loops: CDR1 WSHSY, CDR2 SAAADI. Here the CDR3 DNA reads TGCGCCATCCGCATAGGTATGGACTATGGCTACACCTTC. This translates into CAIRIGMDYGYTF.

V usage is TRBV27 and J usage is TRBJ1-4, with D possibly matching TRBD1 (5 bases). Trimming pared 3 bases from V and 7 bases from J, leaving 15 bases between. CDR1 is MNHEY, CDR2 SMNVEV, per germline (reference sequence). The length of the CDR3 is 15 residues. CDR3: CASSLWGGTGEKLFF. As DNA, the CDR3 is TGTGCCAGCAGTTTGTGGGGGGGTACTGGTGAAAAACTGTTTTTT.